Shown below are 32 T cell receptor beta chains from a single sample sequenced in a study of early T cells in non-severe SARS-CoV-2 infection. TCRdb re-called the 5' RACE reads through MiXCR, storing one row per CDR3 protein. There are 80,000 or so distinct CDR3 sequences in the sample; 15% to 17% occur only once, and approximately 12% lies in the top ten. Sequencing was performed on whole blood. The receptors come from an adult who was a healthcare worker with PCR-confirmed SARS-CoV-2 infection or an uninfected control (not recorded which).

This chain connects TRBV5-4 to TRBJ2-1, with D possibly matching TRBD2 (5 bases). Looked up from germline, CDR1 is SGHNT and CDR2 is YYREEE (reference sequence). V lost 4 bases and J lost 6, with 11 bases in between. This CDR3 is 13 amino acids long. The CDR3 DNA follows: TGTGCCAGCAGCGCCGGACTGTTCAATGAGCAGTTCTTC. This encodes CASSAGLFNEQFF.

This clonotype occurred many times. In nucleotides, the CDR3 is TGTGCCAGCAGTACCGGACAGGGTGGCAATCAGCCCCAGCATTTT. Translation: CASSTGQGGNQPQHF. This chain joins TRBV6-2 or TRBV6-3 and TRBJ1-5, with 8 bases matching TRBD1. After removal of 5 bases from V and 2 bases from J, the junction contained 5 bases not matched to a gene. CDR3 length equals 15 residues. Germline CDR1 and CDR2: MNHEY and SVGEGT.

This clonotype occurred many times. The J gene is TRBJ2-3, the V gene TRBV29-1; D ambiguous. The CDR3 has 14 amino acids. Germline lookup yields CDR1 SQVTM and CDR2 ANQGSEA. Trimming stripped 5 bases from V and 2 bases from J, with 14 bases between. CDR3 protein: CSVSRSHSTDTQYF. The CDR3 nucleotides are TGCAGCGTTTCACGGTCTCACTCCACAGATACGCAGTATTTT.

Comment on this clonotype: Possible read error: a much larger clone is one base away. V and J are TRBV27 and TRBJ2-6; TRBD2 might be the D (5 bases). In germline, CDR1 is MNHEY, CDR2 SMNVEV (reference sequence). Trimming took 2 bases from V and 2 from J, leaving 13 bases between them. CDR3 length equals 17 residues. CDR3 DNA sequence: TGTGCCAGCAGTTTAGCCCCCGGGGAAACTGGGGCCAACGTCCTGACTTTC. Its protein product is CASSLAPGETGANVLTF.

This clonotype came up many times. The V and J genes are TRBV20-1 and TRBJ2-7; TRBD1 matches 10 bases. Germline V gives CDR1 DFQATT, CDR2 SNEGSKA (reference sequence). The CDR3 covers 15 residues. J lost 5 bases, V lost 3 bases, and 10 bases had no gene match. CDR3: CSASKPGQGYDEQYF. Here the CDR3 DNA reads TGCAGTGCTAGCAAACCGGGACAGGGGTACGACGAGCAGTACTTC.

This clonotype was counted at least ten times. The chain uses TRBV11-2 and TRBJ2-1; TRBD1 matches at 10 bases. Unmatched junction bases numbered 11, after V lost 5 bases and J lost 4 bases. Looked up from germline, CDR1 is SGHAT and CDR2 is FQNNGV. The CDR3 loop spans 17 amino acids. The CDR3 region is CASSITPTGGIYNEQFF. The CDR3 DNA reads TGTGCCAGCAGCATCACCCCGACAGGGGGCATATACAATGAGCAGTTCTTC.

This clonotype has at least ten counts. V usage is TRBV9 and J usage is TRBJ2-1, with 8 bases aligning to TRBD1. The trim removed 4 bases at V and 6 bases at J, leaving 6 bases unmatched. CDR3 length: 14 amino acids. CDR1 is SGDLS, CDR2 YYNGEE, per germline. CDR3 in DNA: TGTGCCAGCAGCCCCGGGACAGGCAGCAATGAGCAGTTCTTC. Residues: CASSPGTGSNEQFF.

This clonotype was seen only a few times. The chain has TRBV10-3 and TRBJ1-5, with D tentatively TRBD1 (6 bases). The V and J ends lost 6 bases and 5 bases respectively, with 11 bases between them. Germline CDR1 and CDR2: ENHRY and SYGVKD. This CDR3 has 13 amino acids. In DNA, the CDR3 is TGTGCCATCAGACGGGGGCCGGATCAGCCCCAGCATTTT. This encodes CAIRRGPDQPQHF.

This clonotype occurred many times. The V call is TRBV20-1, the J call TRBJ1-1, with unresolved D. The CDR3 covers 12 residues. V was shortened by 7 bases and J by 4 bases, with 13 bases between the two germline ends. CDR1 and CDR2 from the germline V gene are DFQATT and SNEGSKA (reference sequence). CDR3 nucleotide sequence: TGCAGTGTCGGGCAGTCCGGCACTGAAGCTTTCTTT. Residues: CSVGQSGTEAFF.

This clonotype was detected ten times or more. The J gene is TRBJ2-7, the V gene TRBV7-2, with D possibly TRBD2 on 5 matching bases. The V end lost 5 bases, the J end lost 1 base, and 9 bases lay between the germline ends. Per germline, CDR1 SGHTA and CDR2 FQGNSA. The CDR3 has 13 amino acids. The CDR3: CASSPGFSYEQYF. The CDR3 nucleotides are TGTGCCAGCAGCCCGGGATTTTCCTACGAGCAGTACTTC.

The table lists this clonotype with a few counts. The gene calls are TRBV9 and TRBJ1-3; maybe TRBD1 (6 bases). The CDR3 extends over 14 amino acids. Per germline, CDR1 SGDLS and CDR2 YYNGEE. V was clipped by 0 bases and J by 2 bases, with 6 bases between them. As DNA, the CDR3 is TGTGCCAGCAGCGTAGAGGGGGCTGGAAACACCATATATTTT. Residues: CASSVEGAGNTIYF.

This chain uses TRBV7-9 with TRBJ2-1; D call uncertain. The CDR3 runs to 14 residues. Trimming removed 5 bases from V and 5 bases from J, with 13 bases in between. Germline assignment: CDR1 SEHNR and CDR2 FQNEAQ (reference sequence). The CDR3 protein is CASSAMGSDNEQFF. CDR3 nucleotide sequence: TGTGCCAGCAGCGCGATGGGATCGGACAATGAGCAGTTCTTC.

This clonotype showed up just a few times. This chain uses TRBV4-3 with TRBJ1-4; 10 bases line up with TRBD1. V was pared by 3 bases and J by 10 bases, with 5 bases of the junction left unmatched. Germline-derived CDR1 and CDR2 are LGHNA and YSLEER. The CDR3 has 14 amino acids. This chain's CDR3 is CASSQGGQGTKLFF. The CDR3 DNA reads TGCGCCAGCAGCCAGGGGGGACAGGGGACAAAACTGTTTTTT.

In this sample, this clonotype turned up a few times. The V gene is TRBV18, the J gene TRBJ2-5; 8 nucleotides agree with TRBD1. CDR3 length: 14 residues. Germline trimming cut 5 bases from V and 2 bases from J; bases unmatched to any gene: 4. Per germline, CDR1 KGHSH and CDR2 LQKENI. CDR3 nucleotide sequence: TGTGCCAGCTCATCCGGGACAGGACAAGAGACCCAGTACTTC. Protein: CASSSGTGQETQYF. The full variable domain, its missing parts supplied by reference TRBV18 and TRBJ2-5, is NAGVMQNPRHLVRRRGQEARLRCSPMKGHSHVYWYRQLPEEGLKFMVYLQKENIIDESGMPKERFSAEFPKEGPSILRIQQVVRGDSAAYFCASSSGTGQETQYFGPGTRLLVL.

In its sample, this clonotype was seen many times. This chain joins TRBV12-3 or TRBV12-4 and TRBJ1-6, with D perhaps TRBD1 (6 bases). V dropped 6 bases and J dropped 4 bases, with 7 bases sitting between them. This CDR3 is built from 13 residues. The CDR3 DNA reads as TGTGCCAGCAGGGGACATTATAATTCACCCCTCCACTTT. Protein: CASRGHYNSPLHF.

A few counts support this clonotype. The chain has TRBV29-1 and TRBJ2-3, with D tentatively TRBD1 (6 bases). The CDR3 is 14 residues long. V was clipped by 5 bases and J by 4 bases, with 16 bases between them. The V gene's germline CDR1 is SQVTM and CDR2 ANQGSEA. CDR3 in amino acids: CSVPGHGPPDTQYF. In nucleotides, the CDR3 is TGCAGCGTTCCGGGACACGGGCCCCCAGATACGCAGTATTTT.

The chain employs TRBV7-9 and TRBJ2-7; a possible D gene is TRBD1 (6 bases). V gave up 5 bases and J gave up 2 bases, with 10 bases separating them. The CDR3 has 13 amino acids. Looked up from germline, CDR1 is SEHNR and CDR2 is FQNEAQ (reference sequence). The CDR3 here is CASSRTAAYEQYF. The CDR3 nucleotides read TGTGCCAGCAGCCGGACAGCCGCCTACGAGCAGTACTTC. The full variable domain, with the rest looked up from reference TRBV7-9 and TRBJ2-7, is DTGVSQNPRHKITKRGQNVTFRCDPISEHNRLYWYRQTLGQGPEFLTYFQNEAQLEKSRLLSDRFSAERPKGSFSTLEIQRTEQGDSAMYLCASSRTAAYEQYFGPGTRLTVT.

The chain combines TRBV7-9 with TRBJ2-7; 11 bases agree with TRBD1. With V trimmed by 5 bases and J by 6 bases, 6 bases remained unmatched. This CDR3 comprises 14 residues. Per the germline V gene, CDR1 is SEHNR and CDR2 is FQNEAQ (reference sequence). CDR3: CASSPRDRGGEQYF. CDR3 DNA: TGTGCCAGCAGCCCCCGGGACAGGGGGGGCGAGCAGTACTTC.

This clonotype came up many times. The chain joins TRBV21-1 to TRBJ1-2. TRBV21-1 is listed as a pseudogene. CDR3 length: 18 residues. As DNA, the CDR3 is TGTGCCAGCAGCACAAAAAAGGGTTGGGTCGACGGAAACTATGGCTACACCTTC. Protein sequence: CASSTKKGWVDGNYGYTF.

This chain uses TRBV7-2 with TRBJ2-5; D may correspond to TRBD1 or TRBD2 (5 bases each). Germline CDR1 and CDR2: SGHTA and FQGNSA. Deletions cut 4 bases from V and 3 bases from J, with 12 bases between. The CDR3 totals 14 residues. CDR3 in DNA: TGTGCCAGCAGCTCCCGGGACGGCGAAGAGACCCAGTACTTC. Its protein product is CASSSRDGEETQYF.

In this sample, this clonotype turned up a few times. This chain joins TRBV20-1 and TRBJ1-1; weak D call: TRBD1 (5 bases). The germline V gene has CDR1 DFQATT and CDR2 SNEGSKA (reference sequence). The V and J ends lost 2 bases and 0 bases respectively, with 10 bases between them. The CDR3 spans 14 residues. The CDR3 loop is CSARRQLMNTEAFF. CDR3 bases: TGCAGTGCTAGAAGACAGCTCATGAACACTGAAGCTTTCTTT.

This clonotype showed up just a few times. This sequence joins TRBV21-1 and TRBJ2-1; the DNA was not used to check the table's D call, TRBD2. TRBV21-1 is annotated as a pseudogene. This CDR3 has 18 amino acids. The DNA of the CDR3 is TGTGCCAGCAGCAAAGCGGGACTAGCGGGAGGGGGCCCCAATGAGCAGTTCTTC. The encoded protein is CASSKAGLAGGGPNEQFF.

The sample holds a few counts of this clonotype. The V call is TRBV20-1, the J call TRBJ2-1; D is possibly TRBD2 (7 bases). The CDR3 runs to 14 residues. Per the germline V gene, CDR1 is DFQATT and CDR2 is SNEGSKA (reference sequence). V gave up 2 bases and J gave up 7 bases, with 15 bases separating them. This CDR3 reads CSARTWTRGNEQFF. CDR3 DNA sequence: TGCAGTGCTAGAACCTGGACTAGGGGGAATGAGCAGTTCTTC.

The rearrangement links TRBV9 to TRBJ2-2, with 8 nucleotides matching TRBD2. CDR3 size: 17 residues. The V gene end was trimmed by 1 base and the J gene end by 4 bases; junction bases not matched to a gene: 9. Germline V CDR1 and CDR2: SGDLS, YYNGEE. CDR3 coding DNA: TGTGCCAGCAGCGTAAGTTCAGCGGGAGTCATCACCGGGGAGCTGTTTTTT. This translates into CASSVSSAGVITGELFF.

In this sample, this clonotype turned up a few times. This chain joins TRBV14 and TRBJ2-2; D is possibly TRBD1 or TRBD2 (5 bases each). CDR1 and CDR2 (germline): SGHDN, FVKESK. Deletions cut 8 bases from V and 13 bases from J, with 17 bases between. The CDR3 extends over 12 amino acids. For the CDR3, the DNA is TGTGCCAGCCTCCTTGGGGGTCTCTGGCTGTTTTTT. Translation gives CASLLGGLWLFF.

The chain combines TRBV7-3 with TRBJ2-3; D unclear. The length of the CDR3 is 13 residues. V lost 1 base and J lost 6, with 8 bases in between. Germline CDR1 SGHTA, CDR2 FQGTGA. The chain's CDR3 is CASSLSVRDTQYF. The CDR3 DNA reads TGTGCCAGCAGCTTAAGTGTGCGGGATACGCAGTATTTT.

The rearrangement links TRBV7-9 to TRBJ1-6, with D unresolved. There are 15 residues in the CDR3. Germline CDR1 is SEHNR and CDR2 is FQNEAQ (reference sequence). Trimming stripped 5 bases from V and 7 bases from J, with 15 bases between. CDR3 nucleotides: TGTGCCAGCAGCGTAGAGCGGGTTGAAAATTCACCCCTCCACTTT. Protein product: CASSVERVENSPLHF.

This clonotype has more than one count but fewer than ten. The rearrangement uses TRBV7-2 and TRBJ2-1; 13 nucleotides align to TRBD2. V dropped 2 bases and J dropped 3; count of bases not matched to a gene: 13. The CDR3 sequence is 20 residues long. The germline CDR1 and CDR2 sequences are SGHTA and FQGNSA. CDR3 in DNA: TGTGCCAGCAGCTTACCCCGCGAGAAACTAGCGGGGGGGAACTACAATGAGCAGTTCTTC. Amino acid sequence: CASSLPREKLAGGNYNEQFF. Full variable domain (missing parts from reference TRBV7-2 and TRBJ2-1): GAGVSQSPSNKVTEKGKDVELRCDPISGHTALYWYRQSLGQGLEFLIYFQGNSAPDKSGLPSDRFSAERTGGSVSTLTIQRTQQEDSAVYLCASSLPREKLAGGNYNEQFFGPGTRLTVL.

This clonotype showed up just a few times. The V gene is TRBV29-1, the J gene TRBJ2-1, with D hard to call. Germline V CDR1 and CDR2: SQVTM, ANQGSEA. The CDR3 loop spans 15 amino acids. V lost 3 bases to trimming and J lost 9 bases, with 21 bases between them. The CDR3 nucleotides read TGCAGCGTTGATCGGACGGGCCCCCCCCTCATTGAGCAGTTCTTC. It is translated as CSVDRTGPPLIEQFF.

This clonotype was observed once. The chain has TRBV29-1 and TRBJ2-1, with 13 bases lining up with TRBD2. The CDR3 is 14 amino acids. The V gene end was trimmed by 4 bases and the J gene end by 4 bases; junction bases not matched to a gene: 1. The germline gives CDR1 SQVTM, CDR2 ANQGSEA. CDR3 loop: CSVGLAGGYNEQFF. CDR3 in DNA: TGCAGCGTTGGACTAGCGGGGGGATACAATGAGCAGTTCTTC.

In its sample, this clonotype was seen once. The V gene is TRBV5-1, the J gene TRBJ2-7, with D perhaps matching TRBD1 (6 bases). Trimming cost V 2 bases and J 6 bases, with 21 bases left between them. The CDR3 is made up of 16 amino acids. Germline V gene lookup returns CDR1 SGHRS and CDR2 YFSETQ. The DNA for the CDR3 is TGCGCCAGCAGCTTCGGGGACACCCCGAGGGCTGCCGAGCAGTACTTC. Translating it yields CASSFGDTPRAAEQYF.

The sample holds a few counts of this clonotype. The chain has TRBV19 and TRBJ1-1; D is uncertain. This CDR3 comprises 12 residues. V lost 5 bases to trimming and J lost 0 bases, with 4 bases between them. In germline, CDR1 is LNHDA, CDR2 SQIVND (reference sequence). CDR3 residues: CASSWVNTEAFF. The CDR3 coding sequence is TGTGCCAGTAGTTGGGTGAACACTGAAGCTTTCTTT.